The rows below give T cell receptor beta chains drawn from one sample of a study of T cell responses to AZD1222 COVID-19 vaccine. Some clones are missing from TCRdb's copy, which holds only in-frame ones; the method was immunoSEQ multiplex PCR. The sample includes 160,000 or so clones, approximately 90% seen only once; the top ten take around 4.4%. The specimen comprised peripheral blood, sampled on day 0 of MenACWY control vaccination. These receptors were collected from an adult in good health. Both conserved end residues are part of each CDR3. Each record gives: V gene, J gene, CDR3 protein.

v_gene: TRBV19; j_gene: TRBJ2-4; CDR3aa: CASSIGRVAKNIQYF
v_gene: TRBV5-4; j_gene: TRBJ2-1; CDR3aa: CASSLTSGSRDEQFF
v_gene: TRBV9; j_gene: TRBJ1-1; CDR3aa: CASSPGAGLRNTEAFF
v_gene: TRBV12-3/TRBV12-4; j_gene: TRBJ1-6; CDR3aa: CASSFSRASPLHF
v_gene: TRBV6-5; j_gene: TRBJ2-3; CDR3aa: CASSLGTSGTTDTQYF
v_gene: TRBV28; j_gene: TRBJ1-1; CDR3aa: CASRSRLNTEAFF
v_gene: TRBV14; j_gene: TRBJ2-2; CDR3aa: CASSQRTIGLTGELFF
v_gene: TRBV5-5; j_gene: TRBJ2-4; CDR3aa: CASSHFVGLAKNIQYF
v_gene: TRBV5-1; j_gene: TRBJ2-1; CDR3aa: CASSLVAALSYNEQFF
v_gene: TRBV10-3; j_gene: TRBJ2-7; CDR3aa: CAITPGLAGGRGEQYF
v_gene: TRBV9; j_gene: TRBJ2-3; CDR3aa: CASSVDSGGVDTQYF
v_gene: TRBV19; j_gene: TRBJ1-6; CDR3aa: CASSIVESNSPLHF
v_gene: TRBV7-9; j_gene: TRBJ2-1; CDR3aa: CASSLTLAGDNEQFF
v_gene: TRBV4-1; j_gene: TRBJ1-2; CDR3aa: CASSQTTGTNYGYTF
v_gene: TRBV7-6; j_gene: TRBJ1-1; CDR3aa: CASSTRQGFTEAFF
v_gene: TRBV19; j_gene: TRBJ2-1; CDR3aa: CASTLGAGGRREQFF
v_gene: TRBV3-1/TRBV3-2; j_gene: TRBJ1-3; CDR3aa: CASSQGPDSGNTIYF
v_gene: TRBV7-2; j_gene: TRBJ1-2; CDR3aa: CASSWNRGFDGYTF
v_gene: TRBV4-3; j_gene: TRBJ1-6; CDR3aa: CASSRDHVNNSPLHF
v_gene: TRBV24-1; j_gene: TRBJ1-2; CDR3aa: CATSDRAYGYTF
v_gene: TRBV29-1; j_gene: TRBJ1-3; CDR3aa: CSAHSNSGNTIYF
v_gene: TRBV19; j_gene: TRBJ1-1; CDR3aa: CATSRQGARNTEAFF
v_gene: TRBV20-1; j_gene: TRBJ1-5; CDR3aa: CSARDRDREDF
v_gene: TRBV5-5; j_gene: TRBJ2-7; CDR3aa: CASSLTGYEQYF
v_gene: TRBV3-1/TRBV3-2; j_gene: TRBJ2-7; CDR3aa: CASSQQGMQYF
v_gene: TRBV5-5; j_gene: TRBJ2-3; CDR3aa: CASSLDGSLVGTQYF
v_gene: TRBV19; j_gene: TRBJ2-1; CDR3aa: CASSIDHETGSYNEQFF
v_gene: TRBV6-4; j_gene: TRBJ2-5; CDR3aa: CASSALAGETQYF
v_gene: TRBV3-1/TRBV3-2; j_gene: TRBJ1-1; CDR3aa: CASSPLGGDTEAFF
v_gene: TRBV27; j_gene: TRBJ2-7; CDR3aa: CASSWRQGVYEQYF
v_gene: TRBV30; j_gene: TRBJ1-2; CDR3aa: CASPTGGYTF
v_gene: TRBV7-8; j_gene: TRBJ2-1; CDR3aa: CASSLAGGAPNEQFF
v_gene: TRBV9; j_gene: TRBJ2-2; CDR3aa: CASAWTSGSEGTGELFF
v_gene: TRBV14; j_gene: TRBJ2-7; CDR3aa: CASSQEGAVREQYF
v_gene: TRBV4-3; j_gene: TRBJ2-1; CDR3aa: CASSPTQGTSGSGEQFF
v_gene: TRBV2; j_gene: TRBJ2-1; CDR3aa: CASTLKLEQFF
v_gene: TRBV14; j_gene: TRBJ1-1; CDR3aa: CASSQPGTVMNTEAFF
v_gene: TRBV19; j_gene: TRBJ2-7; CDR3aa: CASSMVTGSDEQYF
v_gene: TRBV28; j_gene: TRBJ2-7; CDR3aa: CASSRGGAESYEQYF
v_gene: TRBV24-1; j_gene: TRBJ2-3; CDR3aa: CATSDLQGTGLLRDTQYF
v_gene: TRBV19; j_gene: TRBJ2-2; CDR3aa: CASSIGIGELFF